Listed below are T cell receptor beta chains from one sample, sequenced in a study of blood T cell repertoires in COVID-19. Assay used: immunoSEQ multiplex PCR; TCRdb lists only in-frame clones, some missing. The sample consists of about 73,000 clones, approximately 80% of them appearing once. Material for sequencing was peripheral blood. These TCRs come from a man between 65 and 80 years old with COVID-19, enrolled during active disease. Both conserved end residues are part of each CDR3. A D gene is named only where the DNA matches it firmly. Some rows have no size entry. The others give once, few or many, or a class for an expanded clone.

J | length | V | size | D | CDR3 | DNA
TRBJ2-1 | 18 | TRBV5-3 | . | TRBD2 | CARSFGTSCRTEYNEQFF | TGTGCCAGAAGCTTCGGGACTAGCTGTCGTACCGAATACAATGAGCAGTTCTTC
TRBJ1-2 | 15 | TRBV6-1 | . | TRBD1 | CASSERTGLNYGYTF | TGTGCCAGCAGTGAACGGACAGGCCTTAACTATGGCTACACCTTC
TRBJ1-2 | 16 | TRBV15 | once | . | CATSRDEATANYGYTF | TGTGCCACCAGCAGAGATGAGGCGACTGCTAACTATGGCTACACCTTC
TRBJ1-1 | 14 | TRBV19 | . | TRBD1 | CASSMRGLNTEAFF | TGTGCCAGTAGTATGAGGGGGCTGAACACTGAAGCTTTCTTT
TRBJ1-2 | 14 | TRBV18 | once | . | CASSPAAVDYGYTF | TGTGCCAGCTCACCAGCCGCGGTCGACTATGGCTACACCTTC
TRBJ2-5 | 17 | TRBV7-9 | . | TRBD2 | CASSTPPALAAGETQYF | TGTGCCAGCAGCACTCCTCCGGCCCTAGCGGCGGGAGAGACCCAGTACTTC
TRBJ1-1 | 15 | TRBV15 | . | TRBD1 | CATSTPGGRVTEAFF | TGTGCCACCAGTACCCCAGGGGGCCGGGTCACTGAAGCTTTCTTT
TRBJ2-7 | 14 | TRBV7-2 | . | TRBD1 | CASSLGDSSYEQYF | TGTGCCAGCAGCCTAGGGGACAGCTCCTACGAGCAGTACTTC
TRBJ1-1 | 14 | TRBV3-1/TRBV3-2 | . | . | CASSQAQMNTEAFF | TGTGCCAGCAGCCAAGCGCAGATGAACACTGAAGCTTTCTTT
TRBJ2-3 | 12 | TRBV10-2 | . | . | CATRLGTDTQYF | TGCGCCACCCGACTCGGGACAGATACGCAGTATTTT
TRBJ1-6 | 15 | TRBV5-1 | . | TRBD1 | CASSTGQVLNSPLHF | TGCGCCAGCAGCACAGGACAGGTTCTGAATTCACCCCTCCACTTT
TRBJ1-2 | 15 | TRBV28 | . | . | CASSAASGAGYGYTF | TGTGCCAGCAGTGCCGCCTCAGGGGCGGGCTATGGCTACACCTTC
TRBJ1-2 | 14 | TRBV24-1 | . | . | CATSDFSRVAGYTF | TGTGCCACCAGTGATTTTTCCAGGGTGGCCGGCTACACCTTC
TRBJ2-3 | 15 | TRBV9 | . | TRBD2 | CASSVGTSGGDTQYF | TGTGCCAGCAGCGTAGGGACTAGCGGGGGAGATACGCAGTATTTT
TRBJ2-7 | 15 | TRBV28 | once | TRBD2 | CASSSLAENSYEQYF | TGTGCCAGCAGTTCACTAGCGGAGAACTCCTACGAGCAGTACTTC
TRBJ2-1 | 16 | TRBV24-1 | . | . | CATSDLSASFGDEQFF | TGTGCCACCAGTGATTTATCGGCTAGTTTTGGCGATGAGCAGTTCTTC
TRBJ1-1 | 15 | TRBV28 | . | . | CASSFPSGGYTEAFF | TGTGCCAGCAGTTTTCCCTCCGGGGGGTACACTGAAGCTTTCTTT
TRBJ2-7 | 11 | TRBV3-1/TRBV3-2 | few | . | CASSQGAQQYF | TGTGCCAGCAGCCAAGGGGCTCAGCAGTACTTC
TRBJ1-1 | 15 | TRBV9 | few | . | CASSVAQGVNTEAFF | TGTGCCAGCAGCGTAGCTCAAGGGGTGAACACTGAAGCTTTCTTT
TRBJ1-5 | 17 | TRBV19 | . | . | CASSIDSGTHSNQPQHF | TGTGCCAGTAGTATCGATTCAGGGACACATAGCAATCAGCCCCAGCATTTT
TRBJ1-4 | 15 | TRBV27 | . | TRBD1 | CASSSGQGLLEKLFF | TGTGCCAGCAGTTCCGGACAGGGGCTCTTGGAAAAACTGTTTTTT
TRBJ1-5 | 13 | TRBV28 | . | . | CASCPLGLGPQHF | TGTGCCAGCTGCCCCCTGGGGCTGGGACCCCAGCATTTT
TRBJ2-6 | 15 | TRBV4-1 | few | . | CASSLGRAGANVLTF | TGCGCCAGCAGTCTTGGGCGGGCGGGGGCCAACGTCCTGACTTTC
TRBJ1-1 | 12 | TRBV29-1 | . | TRBD1 | CSAGQQNTEAFF | TGCAGCGCGGGACAGCAGAACACTGAAGCTTTCTTT
TRBJ2-1 | 13 | TRBV21-1 | few | . | CASSCKSQEEQFF | TGTGCCAGCAGCTGCAAGTCCCAAGAGGAGCAGTTCTTC
TRBJ2-7 | 15 | TRBV7-2 | . | TRBD2 | CASSVWTSADYEQYF | TGTGCCAGCAGCGTGTGGACTAGCGCGGACTACGAGCAGTACTTC
TRBJ2-7 | 15 | TRBV19 | . | TRBD2 | CASSIRTGGTYEQYF | TGTGCCAGTAGTATTAGGACGGGGGGAACCTACGAGCAGTACTTC
TRBJ1-6 | 15 | TRBV28 | . | . | CASSLIQNENSPLHF | TGTGCCAGCAGTTTAATACAGAACGAGAATTCACCCCTCCACTTT
TRBJ1-1 | 15 | TRBV25-1 | . | TRBD1 | CASSEAGTGDTEAFF | TGTGCCAGCAGTGAGGCGGGAACAGGGGACACTGAAGCTTTCTTT
TRBJ2-3 | 13 | TRBV4-3 | . | . | CASSQVMLDTQYF | TGCGCCAGCAGCCAAGTCATGTTAGATACGCAGTATTTT
TRBJ1-5 | 14 | TRBV7-2 | . | . | CASSLGTGNQPQHF | TGTGCCAGCAGCTTAGGTACGGGGAATCAGCCCCAGCATTTT
TRBJ1-3 | 15 | TRBV4-2 | . | TRBD1 | CASSPGTASGNTIYF | TGTGCCAGCAGCCCTGGGACAGCCTCTGGAAACACCATATATTTT
TRBJ1-5 | 15 | TRBV7-2 | . | . | CASSLQSGGNQPQHF | TGTGCCAGCAGCTTACAGTCAGGGGGCAATCAGCCCCAGCATTTT
TRBJ2-2 | 15 | TRBV2 | . | . | CASSEAYGGTGELFF | TGTGCCAGCAGTGAAGCGTACGGAGGGACCGGGGAGCTGTTTTTT
TRBJ2-5 | 15 | TRBV5-1 | . | TRBD1 | CASSSAGQGGETQYF | TGCGCCAGCAGCTCGGCGGGACAGGGGGGCGAGACCCAGTACTTC
TRBJ1-6 | 12 | TRBV30 | . | . | CAWTRGGSPLHF | TGTGCCTGGACACGGGGTGGATCACCCCTCCACTTT
TRBJ1-5 | 15 | TRBV4-1 | . | . | CASSQDRNSNQPQHF | TGCGCCAGCAGCCAAGACAGAAATAGCAATCAGCCCCAGCATTTT
TRBJ2-1 | 16 | TRBV2 | . | TRBD2 | CASTPFPGLVGNEQFF | TGTGCCAGCACCCCTTTTCCGGGACTAGTCGGTAATGAGCAGTTCTTC
TRBJ2-7 | 13 | TRBV29-1 | . | TRBD2 | CSALAGVDYEQYF | TGCAGCGCCCTAGCGGGAGTCGACTACGAGCAGTACTTC
TRBJ1-5 | 13 | TRBV12-3/TRBV12-4 | . | . | CATRGGVNQPQHF | TGTGCCACAAGGGGGGGGGTCAATCAGCCCCAGCATTTT
TRBJ1-1 | 16 | TRBV7-2 | . | TRBD1 | CASSPPGTGVRSEAFF | TGTGCCAGCAGCCCCCCCGGGACAGGGGTACGGTCTGAAGCTTTCTTT
TRBJ2-2 | 16 | TRBV19 | once | . | CASSIARRDNTGELFF | TGTGCCAGTAGTATAGCCCGGAGGGATAACACCGGGGAGCTGTTTTTT
TRBJ1-5 | 16 | TRBV6-2/TRBV6-3 | . | . | CASSYAGNRQDQPQHF | TGTGCCAGCAGTTATGCCGGGAACCGACAAGATCAGCCCCAGCATTTT
TRBJ1-2 | 16 | TRBV5-4 | . | . | CASRSGQSSPNYGYTF | TGTGCCAGCAGATCAGGACAGTCCAGCCCTAACTATGGCTACACCTTC
TRBJ2-5 | 13 | TRBV7-9 | once | TRBD1 | CASSWGQGKTQYF | TGTGCCAGCAGCTGGGGACAGGGAAAGACCCAGTACTTC
TRBJ2-7 | 17 | TRBV7-2 | few | TRBD2 | CASSLRTSGISSYEQYF | TGTGCCAGCAGCCTCCGGACTAGCGGGATAAGCTCCTACGAGCAGTACTTC
TRBJ2-7 | 14 | TRBV27 | . | . | CASSPRAESYEQYF | TGTGCCAGCAGTCCTAGAGCGGAATCGTACGAGCAGTACTTC
TRBJ1-2 | 13 | TRBV2 | few | . | CASSPDKNYGYTF | TGTGCCAGCAGTCCGGACAAGAACTATGGCTACACCTTC
TRBJ2-7 | 11 | TRBV12-3/TRBV12-4 | . | . | CASSPSDEQYF | TGTGCCAGCAGCCCTTCGGACGAGCAGTACTTC
TRBJ2-6 | 12 | TRBV28 | once | . | CASSLVANVLTF | TGTGCCAGCAGCCTAGTGGCCAACGTCCTGACTTTC
TRBJ2-7 | 13 | TRBV7-9 | few | TRBD2 | CASSLPGGYEQYF | TGTGCCAGCAGCCTCCCGGGGGGCTACGAGCAGTACTTC
TRBJ2-1 | 19 | TRBV9 | once | TRBD2 | CASSVGLAGVSDSYNEQFF | TGTGCCAGCAGCGTAGGGCTAGCGGGAGTCTCTGACTCCTACAATGAGCAGTTCTTC
TRBJ1-5 | 16 | TRBV6-2/TRBV6-3 | . | TRBD1 | CASSRELTGGNQPQHF | TGTGCCAGCAGCCGCGAGTTAACAGGGGGCAATCAGCCCCAGCATTTT